The 5 T cell receptor delta chains given below trace back to one sample, sequenced in a study of γδ T cells in repeated Plasmodium falciparum infection. TCRdb redid clone calling on the multiplex PCR reads using CATT. The sample gives 50,000 to 60,000 delta-chain clones, approximately 1.8% of which show up once; 20% to 25% is in the top ten. Vgamma9/Vdelta2+ and Vdelta2-negative gammadelta T cells were flow-sorted from PBMC for bulk sequencing. The sample comprised gamma-delta T cells from blood. These receptors were taken from a pool of human donors (malaria-infected and uninfected, not separated).

The table lists this clone with many counts. Possible read error: a much larger clone is one base away. The DNA is left out, because the CDR3 cannot be placed on it with certainty; the CDR3 is given as TCRdb lists it. This chain joins TRDV2 and TRDJ1; the table calls TRDD3, which could not be checked here. From its first to its last residue, the CDR3 has 15 amino acids. CDR1 is GEAIGNYY and CDR2 is EKD in the germline V gene. The CDR3 sequence is CACDTVGGGSLKLIF.

The sample holds many counts of this clone. One base separates it from a far larger clone, so it is likely a read error. The identical CDR3 is also encoded by other nucleotide sequences in the sample. This chain connects TRDV2 to TRDJ1, with TRDD3 matching over 7 bases. Because TCRdb records no J gene, it was assigned here through a match of the DNA to germline. Looked up from germline, CDR1 is GEAIGNYY and CDR2 is EKD. This CDR3 spans 19 amino acids. V lost 0 bases, J lost 3 bases, and 18 bases stayed unmatched. The CDR3 nucleotides are TGTGCCTGTGACACCAACTTACTGGGGATCTACCCTATACCCGATAAACTCATCTTT. Its translation is CACDTNLLGIYPIPDKLIF.

The table lists this clone with many counts. Since a much larger clone is just one base distant, this may be a read error. V and J are TRDV3 and TRDJ1; possibly TRDD2 for D (5 bases). CDR1 and CDR2 from the germline V gene are TVYSNPD and GDNSRS (reference sequence). The length of the CDR3 is 13 residues. The CDR3: CASYMFPADKLIF. In DNA, the CDR3 is TGTGCCTCCTACATGTTTCCTGCCGACAAACTCATCTTT.

This clone was recorded at least ten times. TCRdb's protein, taken from a much larger clone, differs from this DNA's translation at residue 20, likely owing to a read error; the protein displayed comes from the DNA. The rearrangement uses TRAV38-2/DV8 and TRDJ1; 8 bases fit TRDD3. The CDR3 sequence is 23 residues long. The germline V gene has CDR1 TSESDYY and CDR2 QEAYKQQN. DNA for the CDR3: TGTGCTTATAGGAGCCGCCGACCCCAAACCGCCCGGGGATACACCGAGTACACCGATGAACTCATCTTT. Its protein is CAYRSRRPQTARGYTEYTDELIF.

The sample holds a few counts of this clone. TCRdb's protein for this DNA is that of a much larger clone and differs from the translation at residue 3, likely a read error; the protein shown is the DNA translation. The chain is built from TRDV2 and TRDJ1; 8 nucleotides match TRDD3. The CDR3 spans 19 residues. The germline V gene encodes CDR1 GEAIGNYY and CDR2 EKD. CDR3 sequence reads: CARDTDHWGDLAYTDKLIF. The DNA of the CDR3 is TGTGCCCGTGACACCGATCACTGGGGGGATCTGGCGTACACCGATAAACTCATCTTT.